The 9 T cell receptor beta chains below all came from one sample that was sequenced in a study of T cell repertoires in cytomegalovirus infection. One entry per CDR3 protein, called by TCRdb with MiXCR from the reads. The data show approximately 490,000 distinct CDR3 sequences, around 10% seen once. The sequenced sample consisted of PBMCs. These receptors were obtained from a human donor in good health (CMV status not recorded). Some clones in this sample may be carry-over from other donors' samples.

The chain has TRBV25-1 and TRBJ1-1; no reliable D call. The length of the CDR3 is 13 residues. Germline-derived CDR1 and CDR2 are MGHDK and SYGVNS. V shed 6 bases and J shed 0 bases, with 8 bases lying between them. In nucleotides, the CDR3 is TGTGCCAGCAGATTCAACTTGAACACTGAAGCTTTCTTT. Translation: CASRFNLNTEAFF.

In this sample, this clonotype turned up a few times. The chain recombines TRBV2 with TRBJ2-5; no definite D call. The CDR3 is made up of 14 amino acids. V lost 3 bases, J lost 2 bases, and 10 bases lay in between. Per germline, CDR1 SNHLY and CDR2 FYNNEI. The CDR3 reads CASSEWHTQETQYF. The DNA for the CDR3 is TGTGCCAGCAGTGAGTGGCATACACAAGAGACCCAGTACTTC.

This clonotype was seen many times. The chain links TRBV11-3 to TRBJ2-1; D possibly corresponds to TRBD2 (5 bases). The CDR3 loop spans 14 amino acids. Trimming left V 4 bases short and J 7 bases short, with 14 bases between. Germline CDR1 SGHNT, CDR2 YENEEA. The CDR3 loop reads CASSSRVETNEQFF. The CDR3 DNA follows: TGTGCCAGCAGCTCGAGGGTCGAGACGAATGAGCAGTTCTTC.

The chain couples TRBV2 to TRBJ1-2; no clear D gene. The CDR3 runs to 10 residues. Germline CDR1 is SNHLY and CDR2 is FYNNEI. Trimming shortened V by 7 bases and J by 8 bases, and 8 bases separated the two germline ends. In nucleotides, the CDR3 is TGTGCCAGCACCGAAGGGGGCTACACCTTC. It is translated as CASTEGGYTF.

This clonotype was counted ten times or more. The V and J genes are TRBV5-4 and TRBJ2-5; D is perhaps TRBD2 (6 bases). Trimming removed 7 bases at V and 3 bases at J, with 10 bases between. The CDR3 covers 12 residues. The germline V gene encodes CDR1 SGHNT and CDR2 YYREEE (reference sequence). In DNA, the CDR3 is TGTGCCAGCCGGGCGGGGAAAGAGACCCAGTACTTC. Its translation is CASRAGKETQYF.

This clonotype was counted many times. Written as DNA, the CDR3 is TGTGCCAGCAGCCCCGGGACACCAAAACTGTTTTTT. This translates into CASSPGTPKLFF. V and J are TRBV7-2 and TRBJ1-4; possible D gene TRBD1, 6 bases. CDR1 SGHTA and CDR2 FQGNSA come from the germline V gene. The CDR3 runs to 12 residues. Trimming stripped 5 bases from V and 10 bases from J, with 11 bases between.

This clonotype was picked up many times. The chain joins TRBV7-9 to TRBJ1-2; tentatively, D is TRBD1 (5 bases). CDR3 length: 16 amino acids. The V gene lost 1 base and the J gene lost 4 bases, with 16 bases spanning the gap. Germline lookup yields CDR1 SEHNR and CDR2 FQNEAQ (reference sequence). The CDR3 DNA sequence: TGTGCCAGCAGCTTAGTCGGGGCAGAATTTGTCTATGGCTACACCTTC. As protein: CASSLVGAEFVYGYTF.

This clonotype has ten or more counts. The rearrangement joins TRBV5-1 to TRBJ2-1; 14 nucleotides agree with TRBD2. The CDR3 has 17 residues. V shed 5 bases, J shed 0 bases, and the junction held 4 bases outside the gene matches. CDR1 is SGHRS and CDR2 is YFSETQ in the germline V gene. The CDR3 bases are TGCGCCAGCAGGCCTGGGACTAGCGGGAGCTCCTACAATGAGCAGTTCTTC. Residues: CASRPGTSGSSYNEQFF.

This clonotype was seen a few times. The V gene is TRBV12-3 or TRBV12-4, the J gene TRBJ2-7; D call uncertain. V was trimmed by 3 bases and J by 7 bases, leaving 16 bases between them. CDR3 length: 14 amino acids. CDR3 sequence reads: CASSFGPTSGEQYF. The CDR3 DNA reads TGTGCCAGCAGTTTTGGTCCGACCAGTGGGGAGCAGTACTTC.